One sample yielded the 17 T cell receptor beta chains listed below, sequenced in a study of cytomegalovirus exposure and HLA in healthy donors. TCRdb's copy holds only in-frame clones and misses some; the assay was immunoSEQ multiplex PCR. The table shows tens of thousands of clones, with roughly 94% occurring only once. The sequenced sample consisted of PBMCs. The receptors originated from a man younger than 30 in good health and CMV-seropositive.

The chain carries TRBV4-2 and TRBJ2-7, with TRBD2 matching 11 bases. Germline CDR1 and CDR2: LGHNA and YNFKEQ. This CDR3 comprises 17 residues. V shed 1 base, J shed 4 bases, and the junction held 9 bases outside the gene matches. The CDR3 region has the DNA TGTGCCAGCAGCCAAGCGGCTAGCGGGGGGACGGAATACGAGCAGTACTTC. Residues: CASSQAASGGTEYEQYF.

This chain uses TRBV12-5 with TRBJ2-2; possible D gene TRBD2, 5 bases. V gave up 8 bases and J gave up 2 bases, with 9 bases separating them. There are 13 residues in the CDR3. Germline assignment: CDR1 LGHNT and CDR2 FRNRAP. CDR3 sequence reads: CASRERNTGELFF. In DNA form, the CDR3 reads TGTGCTAGTAGGGAGCGAAACACCGGGGAGCTGTTTTTT.

The CDR3 bases are TGCGCCAGCAGCTCCGGGACAGGGAGTTACAATGAGCAGTTCTTC. It yields the protein CASSSGTGSYNEQFF. V and J are TRBV5-1 and TRBJ2-1; 9 nucleotides line up with TRBD1. V dropped 3 bases and J dropped 4; count of bases not matched to a gene: 5. This CDR3 is 15 amino acids long. CDR1 and CDR2 from the germline V gene are SGHRS and YFSETQ.

The genes are TRBV6-5 and TRBJ2-3; D is uncertain. Per germline, CDR1 MNHEY and CDR2 SVGAGI. V lost 7 bases, J lost 2 bases, and 16 bases lay in between. The CDR3 contains 15 residues. The DNA for the CDR3 is TGTGCCAGCAACCCCCTGCCCTGGCTCACAGATACGCAGTATTTT. It specifies CASNPLPWLTDTQYF.

The J gene is TRBJ2-7, the V gene TRBV28; 11 bases align to TRBD1. The CDR3 contains 14 residues. The germline CDR1 and CDR2 sequences are MDHEN and SYDVKM. The junction had 5 bases not matched to a gene; V was cut back by 7 bases and J by 3 bases. CDR3 loop: CASNPGQGVYEQYF. The CDR3 DNA reads TGTGCCAGCAATCCGGGACAGGGGGTCTACGAGCAGTACTTC.

This clone was seen more than once but under ten times. The J gene is TRBJ1-1, the V gene TRBV29-1; 10 nucleotides align to TRBD1. The V segment lost 5 bases and the J segment 5 bases; nucleotides outside the gene matches: 11. Germline-derived CDR1 and CDR2 are SQVTM and ANQGSEA. The CDR3 consists of 15 residues. CDR3 residues: CSVSPLDRGLTEAFF. The DNA of the CDR3 is TGCAGCGTTTCCCCACTCGACAGGGGGCTGACTGAAGCTTTCTTT.

The chain couples TRBV29-1 to TRBJ1-3; D unresolved. Trimming stripped 5 bases from V and 1 base from J, with 12 bases between. Germline CDR1 and CDR2: SQVTM and ANQGSEA. The CDR3 totals 14 residues. The CDR3 nucleotides are TGCAGCGTTTCCTTTTCTAGATCTGGAAACACCATATATTTT. Translated, it gives CSVSFSRSGNTIYF.

The rearrangement uses TRBV9 and TRBJ1-4; 9 positions match TRBD1. The ends lost 3 bases at V and 7 bases at J; junction bases unmatched: 10. Germline V CDR1 and CDR2: SGDLS, YYNGEE. The CDR3 has 16 amino acids. The chain's CDR3 is CASSAAGQGWGEKLFF. The CDR3 DNA sequence: TGTGCCAGCAGCGCGGCTGGACAGGGGTGGGGTGAAAAACTGTTTTTT.

The chain carries TRBV7-2 and TRBJ2-4, with D tentatively TRBD2 (6 bases). Germline-derived CDR1 and CDR2 are SGHTA and FQGNSA. The CDR3 length is 16 residues. Trimming shortened V by 2 bases and J by 5 bases, and 16 bases separated the two germline ends. CDR3 protein: CASSLLARGAQNIQYF. CDR3 bases: TGTGCCAGCAGCTTACTCGCCCGCGGGGCCCAAAACATTCAGTACTTC.

This clone was found once. V is TRBV2 and J is TRBJ1-2; D ambiguous. V lost 7 bases, J lost 4 bases, and 10 bases lay in between. The CDR3 runs to 12 residues. The germline gives CDR1 SNHLY, CDR2 FYNNEI. CDR3 sequence reads: CASTTGSYGYTF. CDR3 sequence (DNA): TGTGCCAGCACGACGGGTAGCTATGGCTACACCTTC.

This clone was found once. The V call is TRBV27, the J call TRBJ2-1; D perhaps matches TRBD2 (7 bases). Trimming took off 3 bases at V and 7 bases at J, with 13 bases between the two ends. CDR1 is MNHEY, CDR2 SMNVEV, per germline (reference sequence). The CDR3 loop spans 14 amino acids. This CDR3 is CASSFGGALNEQFF. The CDR3, as DNA: TGTGCCAGCAGTTTTGGGGGGGCCCTGAATGAGCAGTTCTTC.

This clone was picked up one time. CDR3 DNA: TGTGCCTGGAGTGTACTCGGGGGAACCCCTGGGTATTTT. This codes for CAWSVLGGTPGYF. This chain links TRBV30 with TRBJ2-3, with D possibly being TRBD2 (6 bases). This CDR3 is 13 amino acids long. The germline V gene has CDR1 GTSNPN and CDR2 SVGIG (reference sequence). Trimming left V 0 bases short and J 14 bases short, with 18 bases between. Complete variable domain (other parts from reference TRBV30 and TRBJ2-3): SQTIHQWPATLVQPVGSPLSLECTVEGTSNPNLYWYRQAAGRGLQLLFYSVGIGQISSEVPQNLSASRPQDRQFILSSKKLLLSDSGFYLCAWSVLGGTPGYFGPGTRLTVL.

This chain connects TRBV11-1 to TRBJ2-7; 10 bases align to TRBD1. The CDR3 is 17 residues long. CDR1 and CDR2 (germline): SGHAT, FQDESV (reference sequence). After removal of 1 base from V and 5 bases from J, the junction contained 11 bases not matched to a gene. The CDR3, as DNA: TGTGCCAGCAGCTTAGAGGGTACCGGGACAGGGGTGGACGAGCAGTACTTC. Residues: CASSLEGTGTGVDEQYF.

The CDR3 region is CASRLAGRTANNEQFF. The CDR3 DNA is TGTGCCAGCAGGCTAGCGGGGAGGACAGCCAACAATGAGCAGTTCTTC. This chain connects TRBV7-9 to TRBJ2-1; 9 positions match TRBD2. The CDR3 is 16 residues long. Germline values: CDR1 SEHNR, CDR2 FQNEAQ (reference sequence). The V segment lost 6 bases and the J segment 5 bases; nucleotides outside the gene matches: 11.

The rearrangement links TRBV6-1 to TRBJ1-1, with 9 positions matching TRBD1. Trimming removed 6 bases from V and 4 bases from J; junction bases left unmatched: 3. Per germline, CDR1 MNHNS and CDR2 SASEGT. There are 13 residues in the CDR3. The CDR3 is CASRHRGPTEAFF. CDR3 in DNA: TGTGCCAGCAGGCACAGGGGGCCCACTGAAGCTTTCTTT.

The chain joins TRBV9 to TRBJ2-7, with D possibly matching TRBD1 (5 bases). Germline V gives CDR1 SGDLS, CDR2 YYNGEE. The CDR3 extends over 14 amino acids. Trimming removed 0 bases at V and 3 bases at J, with 10 bases between. As DNA, the CDR3 is TGTGCCAGCAGCGTAGGAAGTCAGGGCTACGAGCAGTACTTC. Its translation: CASSVGSQGYEQYF.

DNA for the CDR3: TGTGCCAGCAGCTTGGCCAACCGGGATGAGCAGTTCTTC. Its protein product is CASSLANRDEQFF. The rearrangement uses TRBV7-9 and TRBJ2-1; D ambiguous. V lost 3 bases, J lost 8 bases, and 11 bases lay in between. The V gene's germline CDR1 is SEHNR and CDR2 FQNEAQ (reference sequence). This CDR3 contains 13 residues.